Presented here are 16 T cell receptor beta chains from one specimen sequenced in a study of cytomegalovirus exposure and HLA in healthy donors (dated 2017 in TCRdb). Library creation used the immunoSEQ multiplex PCR assay. The multiplex PCR relied on a mix of 60 forward primers for TCR Vbeta segments and 13 reverse primers for TCR Jbeta segments. Drawn from immuneACCESS, this table holds only the in-frame rearrangements with V and J called that TCRdb kept. Clones are partly lost; checked studies trace under half to an unresolved V gene and leave the rest unexplained. The sample has 160,000 or so clones on record, about 77% of them singletons. Approximately 1.3% of the sample comes from the top ten. The sample consisted of PBMCs. Receptor source: a man aged 30 to 45 in good health and CMV-seronegative.

The V call is TRBV4-3, the J call TRBJ1-1, with D unresolved. This CDR3 spans 16 amino acids. With 0 bases removed from V and 6 bases from J, the gap between germline ends came to 17 bases. Germline V gene lookup returns CDR1 LGHNA and CDR2 YSLEER. CDR3 in amino acids: CASSQDWYVPRAEAFF. The CDR3 DNA follows: TGCGCCAGCAGCCAAGATTGGTACGTCCCTCGGGCTGAAGCTTTCTTT.

The V gene is TRBV5-6, the J gene TRBJ2-7, with 7 bases fitting TRBD2. The trim removed 0 bases at V and 2 bases at J, leaving 5 bases unmatched. CDR3 length: 15 residues. Germline CDR1 and CDR2: SGHDT and YYEEEE. CDR3: CASSLESGVTYEQYF. The CDR3 coding sequence is TGTGCCAGCAGCTTGGAGAGCGGGGTTACCTACGAGCAGTACTTC.

The genes are TRBV7-9 and TRBJ1-6; D is possibly TRBD1 (5 bases). This CDR3 comprises 15 residues. CDR1 and CDR2 from the germline V gene are SEHNR and FQNEAQ (reference sequence). Deletions cut 1 base from V and 7 bases from J, with 11 bases between. The CDR3 is CASSLGGKRNSPLHF. The CDR3 nucleotides are TGTGCCAGCAGCTTAGGGGGCAAAAGGAATTCACCCCTCCACTTT.

CDR3 in amino acids: CASSPGRDSNYGYTF. The CDR3 nucleotides are TGTGCCAGCAGTCCCGGCAGGGATTCTAACTATGGCTACACCTTC. J is TRBJ1-2 and V is TRBV28, with a weak D call TRBD1 (5 bases). Trimming took 5 bases from V and 0 from J, leaving 13 bases between them. This CDR3 spans 15 amino acids. Germline lookup yields CDR1 MDHEN and CDR2 SYDVKM.

By share of the sample, this clone is medium-sized. The chain employs TRBV6-1 and TRBJ1-1, with a tentative D call TRBD1 (5 bases). The CDR3 contains 17 residues. V lost 1 base, J lost 5 bases, and 20 bases lay in between. Germline CDR1 and CDR2: MNHNS and SASEGT. The CDR3 here is CASSEVTGIGGGTEAFF. The CDR3 region has the DNA TGTGCCAGCAGTGAAGTTACAGGCATCGGGGGTGGAACTGAAGCTTTCTTT.

This clone was recorded a few times. The chain combines TRBV5-8 with TRBJ1-5; 10 bases agree with TRBD1. V trimming: 4 bases; J trimming: 7 bases; junction bases outside the gene matches: 8. In germline, CDR1 is SGHTS, CDR2 YDEGEE. This CDR3 is built from 15 residues. CDR3 nucleotides: TGTGCCAGCAGCCTGACAGGGGGCTCGAGACAGCCCCAGCATTTT. Amino acids: CASSLTGGSRQPQHF.

This clone was detected ten times or more. This rearrangement joins TRBV5-5 to TRBJ1-3; 8 bases fit TRBD1. This CDR3 is 16 amino acids long. V shed 4 bases and J 0 bases; nucleotides not matched to a gene: 6. Germline V gives CDR1 SGHKS, CDR2 YYEKEE (reference sequence). Written as DNA, the CDR3 is TGTGCCAGCAGCCCAACGACAGGGGCCTCTGGAAACACCATATATTTT. Protein: CASSPTTGASGNTIYF. Full variable domain (missing parts from reference TRBV5-5 and TRBJ1-3): DAGVTQSPTHLIKTRGQQVTLRCSPISGHKSVSWYQQVLGQGPQFIFQYYEKEERGRGNFPDRFSARQFPNYSSELNVNALLLGDSALYLCASSPTTGASGNTIYFGEGSWLTVV.

The gene calls are TRBV9 and TRBJ1-1; 11 nucleotides align to TRBD1. Germline CDR1 reads SGDLS; CDR2 reads YYNGEE. J gave up 3 bases and V 3 bases, and 7 bases lay outside the gene matches. The CDR3 is made up of 16 amino acids. The CDR3 nucleotides are TGTGCCAGCAGCGCCGGGACAGGGGGTATCGACACTGAAGCTTTCTTT. Protein: CASSAGTGGIDTEAFF.

This chain uses TRBV28 with TRBJ2-2; D is perhaps TRBD1 (5 bases). The CDR3 has 14 residues. Germline V gene sequence: CDR1 MDHEN, CDR2 SYDVKM. The V end lost 7 bases, the J end lost 4 bases, and 13 bases lay between the germline ends. The CDR3 loop is CASNPGHSTGELFF. In DNA, the CDR3 is TGTGCCAGCAACCCCGGACATTCCACCGGGGAGCTGTTTTTT.

The rearrangement links TRBV5-1 to TRBJ2-1; D not resolved. The V gene lost 0 bases and the J gene lost 4 bases, with 5 bases spanning the gap. This CDR3 spans 13 amino acids. Per the germline V gene, CDR1 is SGHRS and CDR2 is YFSETQ. CDR3 in DNA: TGCGCCAGCAGCTTGGCCCCTTACAATGAGCAGTTCTTC. This sequence encodes CASSLAPYNEQFF.

This chain joins TRBV7-9 and TRBJ1-1; unclear D gene. CDR1 is SEHNR and CDR2 is FQNEAQ in the germline V gene (reference sequence). The V end was cut by 5 bases, the J end by 0 bases, with 7 bases between. This CDR3 is built from 13 residues. For the CDR3, the DNA is TGTGCCAGCAGCAACGCGTTGAACACTGAAGCTTTCTTT. Amino acids: CASSNALNTEAFF.

This clone was recorded only once. V usage is TRBV4-3 and J usage is TRBJ2-2; perhaps TRBD2 as D (5 bases). V lost 0 bases and J 2 bases, leaving 10 bases between the germline ends. Germline loops: CDR1 LGHNA, CDR2 YSLEER. The CDR3 is made up of 16 amino acids. This CDR3 is CASSQEPGDNTGELFF. CDR3 sequence (DNA): TGCGCCAGCAGCCAAGAACCCGGGGATAACACCGGGGAGCTGTTTTTT.

This sequence joins TRBV9 and TRBJ1-2; no firm D call. The CDR3 is 13 amino acids. CDR1 is SGDLS, CDR2 YYNGEE, per germline. Trimming stripped 4 bases from V and 7 bases from J, with 14 bases between. CDR3 protein: CASSHGSDLGYTF. The CDR3 DNA follows: TGTGCCAGCAGCCACGGAAGCGACCTTGGCTACACCTTC.

The chain couples TRBV5-3 to TRBJ2-3, with D possibly TRBD2 on 6 matching bases. TRBV5-3 is an open reading frame, and its role is uncertain. V dropped 3 bases and J dropped 7 bases, with 15 bases sitting between them. The CDR3 spans 14 residues. The CDR3 DNA reads as TGTGCCAGAAGCTATTGCCAGACTAGAAATACGCAGTATTTT. Translating gives CARSYCQTRNTQYF.

This clone showed up just a few times. The rearrangement joins TRBV6-5 to TRBJ2-2, with D tentatively TRBD1 (6 bases). The CDR3 runs 15 residues. CDR1 is MNHEY and CDR2 is SVGAGI in the germline V gene. Trimming removed 7 bases from V and 0 bases from J, with 12 bases in between. CDR3 DNA sequence: TGTGCCAGCACTACCGGGACATCGAACACCGGGGAGCTGTTTTTT. Its protein is CASTTGTSNTGELFF.

The CDR3 DNA follows: TGTGCCAGCAGCTCGGGACTGAAAAACTACAATGAGCAGTTCTTC. Protein sequence: CASSSGLKNYNEQFF. The chain joins TRBV13 to TRBJ2-1; tentative D call: TRBD2 (6 bases). The ends were cut back, 4 bases at V and 3 bases at J, with 13 bases in the middle. The CDR3 loop spans 15 amino acids. CDR1 PRHDT and CDR2 FYEKMQ come from the germline V gene (reference sequence).